The 28 T cell receptor beta chains in this list originate from one sample, sequenced in a study of Ad26.COV2.S vaccination and SARS-CoV-2 variants. Treatment specified: 15 to 20 received Ad26.COV2.S at low or high dose, single or two shots; 5 received placebo; per-sample allocation not given. The investigators took samples on day 63 after the first vaccine or placebo injection. The table came from immunoSEQ multiplex PCR; TCRdb's copy has only in-frame clones and leaves some out. Among 400,000 to 450,000 clones listed, approximately 92% were seen once. The sample consisted of peripheral blood, taken in a trial of Ad26.COV2.S vaccine versus placebo. The receptors were gathered from a person between 18 and 60 years old who received the Ad26.COV2.S COVID-19 vaccine or a placebo.

In this sample, this clone turned up once. This rearrangement joins TRBV15 to TRBJ1-2; no firm D call. The length of the CDR3 is 16 residues. Germline V gives CDR1 LNHNV, CDR2 YYDKDF (reference sequence). Trimming removed 5 bases from V and 4 bases from J, with 20 bases in between. As DNA, the CDR3 is TGTGCCACCAGCTCCTGGGAAGTATCGGGATTCTATGGCTACACCTTC. Translated, it gives CATSSWEVSGFYGYTF.

The gene calls are TRBV11-2 and TRBJ2-5; D might be TRBD1 (6 bases). The CDR3 has 13 amino acids. CDR1 SGHAT and CDR2 FQNNGV come from the germline V gene. Trimming shortened V by 6 bases and J by 4 bases, and 12 bases separated the two germline ends. The CDR3 is CASSPPGAETQYF. The CDR3 DNA follows: TGTGCCAGCAGTCCTCCAGGGGCAGAGACCCAGTACTTC.

CDR3 sequence: CASSQELSSGGLINEQFF. CDR3 coding DNA: TGTGCCAGCAGCCAAGAGTTGTCTAGCGGGGGGCTAATCAATGAGCAGTTCTTC. This sequence joins TRBV3-1 (or the pseudogene TRBV3-2) and TRBJ2-1; TRBD2 matches at 11 bases. The CDR3 is 18 amino acids. CDR1 and CDR2 (germline): LGHDT, YNNKEL (reference sequence). V lost 0 bases and J lost 6; bases outside the gene matches: 10.

The chain is built from TRBV30 and TRBJ1-2; D is uncertain. V was cut by 3 bases and J by 7 bases, with 15 bases left in between. The CDR3 spans 13 residues. CDR1 is GTSNPN and CDR2 is SVGIG in the germline V gene (reference sequence). The CDR3 spells CAWRPVGVRGYTF. In DNA form, the CDR3 reads TGTGCCTGGAGGCCCGTCGGGGTACGTGGCTACACCTTC.

The chain is built from TRBV13 and TRBJ1-3, with 9 bases that match TRBD1. The CDR3 runs to 14 residues. V shed 6 bases, J shed 6 bases, and the junction held 6 bases outside the gene matches. The germline CDR1 and CDR2 sequences are PRHDT and FYEKMQ (reference sequence). The CDR3 sequence is CASRRTGEENTIYF. CDR3 nucleotides: TGTGCCAGCAGGCGGACAGGGGAGGAAAACACCATATATTTT. Drawing the rest from reference TRBV13 and TRBJ1-3, the complete variable domain is AAGVIQSPRHLIKEKRETATLKCYPIPRHDTVYWYQQGPGQDPQFLISFYEKMQSDKGSIPDRFSAQQFSDYHSELNMSSLELGDSALYFCASRRTGEENTIYFGEGSWLTVV.

The chain has TRBV6-2 or TRBV6-3 and TRBJ1-4; a weak D match, TRBD1 (6 bases). CDR1 is MNHEY and CDR2 is SVGEGT in the germline V gene. The CDR3 is 16 residues long. V gave up 2 bases and J gave up 5 bases, with 15 bases separating them. For the CDR3, the DNA is TGTGCCAGCAGTTACGAACAGTGGGGGCGCAATGAAAAACTGTTTTTT. This codes for CASSYEQWGRNEKLFF.

The chain's CDR3 is CASSLAGGSDYGYTF. CDR3 DNA: TGTGCCAGCAGCTTAGCGGGGGGTTCGGACTATGGCTACACCTTC. V usage is TRBV7-9 and J usage is TRBJ1-2, with D tentatively TRBD1 (5 bases). This CDR3 is 15 amino acids long. Germline values: CDR1 SEHNR, CDR2 FQNEAQ (reference sequence). The V end lost 0 bases, the J end lost 3 bases, and 11 bases lay between the germline ends.

The chain uses TRBV19 and TRBJ1-5; 8 bases line up with TRBD1. The CDR3 consists of 15 residues. Germline values: CDR1 LNHDA, CDR2 SQIVND (reference sequence). V gave up 7 bases and J gave up 7 bases; unmatched junction bases: 12. In nucleotides, the CDR3 is TGTGCCAGTAAAGATACAGGGGGGCGTTTACAGCCCCAGCATTTT. This sequence encodes CASKDTGGRLQPQHF.

The chain joins TRBV4-1 to TRBJ2-7, with no clear D. The CDR3 sequence is 12 residues long. Germline loops: CDR1 MGHRA, CDR2 YSYEKL. V was shortened by 1 base and J by 2 bases, with 3 bases between the two germline ends. CDR3 in amino acids: CASSQGAYEQYF. The CDR3 region has the DNA TGCGCCAGCAGCCAAGGAGCCTACGAGCAGTACTTC.

The chain couples TRBV5-4 to TRBJ2-1, with D unresolved. The CDR3 runs 13 residues. Between the trimmed V and J ends, which lost 0 bases and 6 bases, there was a span of 7 bases. From germline, CDR1 is SGHNT and CDR2 YYREEE (reference sequence). The CDR3 DNA sequence: TGTGCCAGCAGCTTGGTCGGGTCCAATGAGCAGTTCTTC. Translated: CASSLVGSNEQFF.

As DNA, the CDR3 is TGTGCCAGCAGTTTCCGACAGAACACTGAAGCTTTCTTT. This encodes CASSFRQNTEAFF. This rearrangement joins TRBV6-5 to TRBJ1-1, with no clear D. Germline V gene data show CDR1 as MNHEY and CDR2 as SVGAGI. V lost 4 bases and J lost 1, with 7 bases in between. CDR3 length equals 13 residues.

The gene calls are TRBV9 and TRBJ1-1, with D hard to call. V lost 0 bases and J 2 bases, leaving 11 bases between the germline ends. Germline CDR1 SGDLS, CDR2 YYNGEE. The CDR3 covers 15 residues. The CDR3 bases are TGTGCCAGCAGCGTAGCTCCAAGACATAACACTGAAGCTTTCTTT. Protein: CASSVAPRHNTEAFF.

V gene TRBV18 combines with J gene TRBJ1-4; weak D call: TRBD1 (6 bases). V shed 3 bases and J shed 0 bases, with 11 bases lying between them. Germline V gene data show CDR1 as KGHSH and CDR2 as LQKENI. CDR3 length equals 16 residues. The chain's CDR3 is CASSPTGPSTNEKLFF. CDR3 nucleotide sequence: TGTGCCAGCTCACCCACAGGGCCTTCAACTAATGAAAAACTGTTTTTT. The variable domain in full, completed from reference TRBV18 and TRBJ1-4, reads NAGVMQNPRHLVRRRGQEARLRCSPMKGHSHVYWYRQLPEEGLKFMVYLQKENIIDESGMPKERFSAEFPKEGPSILRIQQVVRGDSAAYFCASSPTGPSTNEKLFFGSGTQLSVL.

This clone is a singleton in its sample. The chain employs TRBV5-4 and TRBJ1-1; D gene unclear. The CDR3 extends over 16 amino acids. Germline assignment: CDR1 SGHNT and CDR2 YYREEE (reference sequence). V was trimmed by 0 bases and J by 0 bases, leaving 12 bases between them. The CDR3 here is CASSLEPRTMNTEAFF. The CDR3 DNA sequence: TGTGCCAGCAGCTTGGAGCCCCGTACGATGAACACTGAAGCTTTCTTT.

The CDR3 reads CASSLSGRGSTEAFF. The CDR3 region has the DNA TGTGCCAGCAGTTTATCGGGAAGGGGGAGCACTGAAGCTTTCTTT. This chain connects TRBV28 to TRBJ1-1; the D gene is possibly TRBD1 (6 bases). From germline, CDR1 is MDHEN and CDR2 SYDVKM. With 1 base removed from V and 4 bases from J, the gap between germline ends came to 13 bases. This CDR3 comprises 15 residues.

The chain joins TRBV10-2 to TRBJ2-7, with a tentative D call TRBD1 (6 bases). The CDR3 covers 16 residues. The germline V and J ends were trimmed by 4 bases and 0 bases, with 16 bases remaining between them. Germline lookup yields CDR1 WSHSY and CDR2 SAAADI. The CDR3 region is CASSVGGLGTSYEQYF. The CDR3 nucleotides read TGCGCCAGCAGTGTAGGGGGTTTAGGGACCTCCTACGAGCAGTACTTC.

The CDR3 sequence: CASTLTGFGNQPQHF. The CDR3 DNA follows: TGTGCCAGCACCTTAACAGGGTTTGGCAATCAGCCCCAGCATTTT. The chain joins TRBV6-5 to TRBJ1-5; TRBD1 is a possible D gene (6 bases). The CDR3 consists of 15 residues. Trimming cost V 7 bases and J 2 bases, with 15 bases left between them. Germline CDR1 reads MNHEY; CDR2 reads SVGAGI.

A remark on this clone: This specimen includes other DNA sequences encoding the same CDR3. The genes are TRBV18 and TRBJ2-5; TRBD1 matches 10 bases. The length of the CDR3 is 13 residues. From germline, CDR1 is KGHSH and CDR2 LQKENI. V lost 3 bases and J lost 5; bases outside the gene matches: 0. In nucleotides, the CDR3 is TGTGCCAGCTCACCGGGACAGGGGGAGACCCAGTACTTC. Translated: CASSPGQGETQYF.

This clone was counted a single time. This sequence joins TRBV29-1 and TRBJ2-1; possible D gene TRBD2, 6 bases. The germline gives CDR1 SQVTM, CDR2 ANQGSEA. The CDR3 is 14 residues long. Trimming took 4 bases from V and 0 from J, leaving 10 bases between them. In DNA, the CDR3 is TGCAGCGTTGCGGGAGATTTCTCCTACAATGAGCAGTTCTTC. Amino acid sequence: CSVAGDFSYNEQFF.

This clone was found once. The chain couples TRBV9 to TRBJ2-1; D could derive from TRBD1 or TRBD2 (6 bases each). Germline assignment: CDR1 SGDLS and CDR2 YYNGEE. This CDR3 has 17 residues. V was cut by 4 bases and J by 8 bases, with 25 bases left in between. CDR3: CASSLSPHGGGFYEQFF. DNA of the CDR3: TGTGCCAGCAGCCTATCCCCCCACGGGGGCGGTTTCTATGAGCAGTTCTTC.

The chain uses TRBV7-9 and TRBJ1-6; no firm D call. Germline V gene data show CDR1 as SEHNR and CDR2 as FQNEAQ (reference sequence). The V end lost 1 base, the J end lost 9 bases, and 10 bases lay between the germline ends. The CDR3 length is 14 residues. The CDR3 DNA sequence: TGTGCCAGCAGCTTAGGGCAGACGGGTTCACCCCTCCACTTT. Translation: CASSLGQTGSPLHF.

The genes are TRBV3-1 (or the pseudogene TRBV3-2) and TRBJ2-7; 16 bases fit TRBD2. The ends lost 3 bases at V and 7 bases at J; junction bases unmatched: 9. Looked up from germline, CDR1 is LGHDT and CDR2 is YNNKEL (reference sequence). This CDR3 region has 17 residues. The chain's CDR3 is CASSHSGLAGGLREQYF. CDR3 sequence (DNA): TGTGCCAGCAGCCACTCGGGACTAGCGGGGGGGCTAAGAGAGCAGTACTTC.

This chain links TRBV7-2 with TRBJ2-5, with 9 bases lining up with TRBD2. CDR1 and CDR2 (germline): SGHTA, FQGNSA. V lost 5 bases and J lost 5; bases outside the gene matches: 6. The CDR3 is 14 residues long. CDR3 in DNA: TGTGCCAGCAGCCGCGGGGGGGCCGGGGAGACCCAGTACTTC. Protein: CASSRGGAGETQYF.

The V call is TRBV11-3, the J call TRBJ2-3, with D possibly being TRBD2 (5 bases). V lost 0 bases and J lost 6, with 10 bases in between. Looked up from germline, CDR1 is SGHNT and CDR2 is YENEEA. The CDR3 is made up of 14 amino acids. The CDR3 region has the DNA TGTGCCAGCAGCTTAGATACGGGAATGGATACGCAGTATTTT. It codes for CASSLDTGMDTQYF.

V gene TRBV21-1 combines with J gene TRBJ1-2; the table calls TRBD1, which could not be checked here. TRBV21-1 is listed as a pseudogene. This CDR3 has 16 residues. The CDR3 loop reads CASSPDSSRDGYGYTF. The CDR3 DNA reads as TGTGCCAGCAGCCCCGACTCCTCCAGGGATGGATATGGCTACACCTTC.

This clone showed up just a few times. The chain carries TRBV6-1 and TRBJ1-6; 10 bases map to TRBD1. The junction had 1 base not matched to a gene; V was cut back by 3 bases and J by 5 bases. This CDR3 is built from 15 residues. Germline CDR1 and CDR2: MNHNS and SASEGT. DNA of the CDR3: TGTGCCAGCAGTGACGGGACAGGGGATAATTCACCCCTCCACTTT. It encodes CASSDGTGDNSPLHF.

This clone has only one observation. The V and J genes are TRBV28 and TRBJ2-7, with D perhaps matching TRBD2 (6 bases). Trimming removed 4 bases from V and 0 bases from J, with 13 bases in between. CDR3 length: 15 amino acids. CDR1 and CDR2 from the germline V gene are MDHEN and SYDVKM. This CDR3 reads CASSSGTPLSYEQYF. The CDR3 coding sequence is TGTGCCAGCAGTTCGGGGACTCCCCTCTCCTACGAGCAGTACTTC.

This clone came up a few times. The gene calls are TRBV23-1 and TRBJ1-4; 8 nucleotides match TRBD1. TRBV23-1 is an ORF; its function is uncertain. J gave up 5 bases and V 6 bases, and 5 bases lay outside the gene matches. The CDR3 has 14 residues. The CDR3 sequence: CASSPGQENEKLFF. The CDR3 region has the DNA TGCGCCAGCAGCCCGGGACAGGAGAATGAAAAACTGTTTTTT.